These T cell receptor beta chains were read from a single sample in a study of blood T cell repertoires in COVID-19. Generated by immunoSEQ multiplex PCR, the TCRdb table keeps only in-frame clones and is missing some. The sample yields hundreds of thousands of clones, less than 85% seen once. The sample consisted of peripheral blood. The receptors derive from a woman older than 75 with active or convalescent COVID-19. CDR3s include the opening cysteine and the closing phenylalanine or tryptophan. A D gene is named only where the DNA matches it firmly. Clone size appears in some rows only: once, few, many, or a class for an expanded clone.

abundance | j_gene | v_gene | d_gene | CDR3nt | CDR3aa
NA | TRBJ1-1 | TRBV6-4 | TRBD1 | TGTGCCAACAGGGGGACAGGGGTTCGTTCCGACACTGAAGCTTTCTTT | CANRGTGVRSDTEAFF
once | TRBJ1-2 | TRBV12-5 | NA | TGTGCTAGTGGTTTGGTAGGATGGCACCTGGGGCAGATCTATGGCTACACCTTC | CASGLVGWHLGQIYGYTF
NA | TRBJ1-5 | TRBV2 | TRBD1 | TGTGCCAGCAGTTGGACAGGGGGCGCTGGACAGCCCCAGCATTTT | CASSWTGGAGQPQHF
few | TRBJ2-1 | TRBV6-4 | TRBD2 | TGTGCCAGCAGTGACACCCTGCAACTAGCGGGATTATACAATGAGCAGTTCTTC | CASSDTLQLAGLYNEQFF
NA | TRBJ2-3 | TRBV6-6 | TRBD2 | TGTGCCAGCAGTTACGGGACTAGCGGGGCTCTAGATACGCAGTATTTT | CASSYGTSGALDTQYF
few | TRBJ2-5 | TRBV11-3 | TRBD1 | TGTGCCAGCAGCGGACAGGGCCCAGAGACCCAGTACTTC | CASSGQGPETQYF
few | TRBJ1-6 | TRBV5-5 | NA | TGTGCCAGCAGCTTGGGAACAGGGACTTCACCCCTCCACTTT | CASSLGTGTSPLHF
NA | TRBJ1-5 | TRBV15 | NA | TGTGCCACCAGCAGAGATAACGGGGGAGGGGATACTCGCAATCAGCCCCAGCATTTT | CATSRDNGGGDTRNQPQHF
few | TRBJ1-1 | TRBV4-2 | TRBD1 | TGTGCCAGCAGCCAAGATAGGGGACAGGGATTCGCTGAAGCTTTCTTT | CASSQDRGQGFAEAFF
NA | TRBJ2-7 | TRBV18 | NA | TGTGCCAGCTCACCCCAGGGGAACGAGCAGTACTTC | CASSPQGNEQYF
NA | TRBJ2-1 | TRBV2 | TRBD2 | TGTGCCAGCATTCAGCGGGGGGGCCTCGATGAGCAGTTCTTC | CASIQRGGLDEQFF
NA | TRBJ2-1 | TRBV4-1 | NA | TGCGCCAGCAGCCAAGATGAGTTATACCATGAGCAGTTCTTC | CASSQDELYHEQFF
once | TRBJ2-5 | TRBV7-9 | NA | TGTGCCAGCAGCTTAGCGTCGACAGTACAAGAGACCCAGTACTTC | CASSLASTVQETQYF
NA | TRBJ1-2 | TRBV3-1/TRBV3-2 | NA | TGTGCCAGCAGCCTCCGCCGGGGTAACTATGGCTACACCTTC | CASSLRRGNYGYTF
NA | TRBJ2-7 | TRBV3-1/TRBV3-2 | TRBD2 | TGTGCCAGCAGCCAAGACTCGGGACTAGAAGGGAACGAGCAGTACTTC | CASSQDSGLEGNEQYF
NA | TRBJ1-2 | TRBV6-5 | TRBD1 | TGTGCCAGCAGTCGGGACAGCCTTGATGGCTACACCTTC | CASSRDSLDGYTF
NA | TRBJ1-2 | TRBV2 | NA | TGTGCCAGCGTGGGGGGTGGCTATGGCTACACCTTC | CASVGGGYGYTF
few | TRBJ1-6 | TRBV6-4 | NA | TGTGCCAGCAGGGCAGGGGCCTCCTATAATTCACCCCTCCACTTT | CASRAGASYNSPLHF
NA | TRBJ2-7 | TRBV5-6 | NA | TGTGCCAGCAGGGGCAGATCCTACGAGCAGTACTTC | CASRGRSYEQYF
few | TRBJ1-5 | TRBV30 | NA | TGTGCCTGGACTTTGGGGGGAGATCAGCCCCAGCATTTT | CAWTLGGDQPQHF
NA | TRBJ2-7 | TRBV7-9 | TRBD1 | TGTGCCAGCAGCTTATATGGACAGGGGGCCTCCTACGAGCAGTACTTC | CASSLYGQGASYEQYF
NA | TRBJ2-7 | TRBV7-2 | TRBD2 | TGTGCCAGCAGCTCCACGACTAGCGGAGACCAGTACTTC | CASSSTTSGDQYF
NA | TRBJ1-4 | TRBV3-1/TRBV3-2 | TRBD1 | TGTGCCAGCAGCCGAAGGACAGGGGATAATGAAAAACTGTTTTTT | CASSRRTGDNEKLFF
NA | TRBJ2-6 | TRBV5-1 | NA | TGCGCCAGCAGTGATCCGGAAAGGGGCGGTGGGGCCAACGTCCTGACTTTC | CASSDPERGGGANVLTF
NA | TRBJ1-2 | TRBV6-5 | TRBD1 | TGTGCCAGCAGTTCCCCCGGGACAGGGGACGGCTACACCTTC | CASSSPGTGDGYTF